What follows describes a single T cell receptor (beta chain). The data belong to a study of blood T cell repertoires in COVID-19. This table comes from immunoSEQ multiplex PCR, and its TCRdb copy is limited to in-frame clones, with some not included. The sample contains more than 200,000 clones, about 88% of which appear only once. This TCR was sampled from a woman between 40 and 50 years old who had recovered from COVID-19. Sequencing was carried out using peripheral blood.

CDR3 region: CASREGEWFF. CDR3 bases: TGTGCCAGCAGAGAGGGAGAATGGTTCTTC. This chain connects TRBV6-1 to TRBJ2-1, with a possible D match to TRBD2 (5 bases). V shed 6 bases and J shed 15 bases, with 12 bases lying between them. Germline CDR1 reads MNHNS; CDR2 reads SASEGT. The CDR3 covers 10 residues.